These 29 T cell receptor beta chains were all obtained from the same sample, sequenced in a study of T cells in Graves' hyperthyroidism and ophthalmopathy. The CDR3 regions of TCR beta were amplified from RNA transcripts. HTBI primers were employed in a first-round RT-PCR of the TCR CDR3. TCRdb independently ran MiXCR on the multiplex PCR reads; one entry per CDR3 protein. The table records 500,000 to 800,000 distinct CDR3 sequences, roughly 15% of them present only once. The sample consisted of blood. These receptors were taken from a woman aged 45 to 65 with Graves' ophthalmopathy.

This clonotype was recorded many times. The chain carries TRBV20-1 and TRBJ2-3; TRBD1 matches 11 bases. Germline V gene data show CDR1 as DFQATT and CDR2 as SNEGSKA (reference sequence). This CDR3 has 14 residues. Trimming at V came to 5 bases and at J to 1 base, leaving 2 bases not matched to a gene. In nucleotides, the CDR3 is TGCAGTGCTGCGGGACAGGGGGGCACAGATACGCAGTATTTT. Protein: CSAAGQGGTDTQYF.

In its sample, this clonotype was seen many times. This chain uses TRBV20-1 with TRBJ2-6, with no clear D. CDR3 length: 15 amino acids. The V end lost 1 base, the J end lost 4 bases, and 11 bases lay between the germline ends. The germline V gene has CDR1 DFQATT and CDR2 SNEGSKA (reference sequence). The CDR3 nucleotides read TGCAGTGCTAGAGGGGGTACGGGCGGGGCCAACGTCCTGACTTTC. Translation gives CSARGGTGGANVLTF.

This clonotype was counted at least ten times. The DNA of the CDR3 is TGTGCCAGCAGGGAACAAATTTTGGGCGGGAGTTTTTACGAGCAGTACTTC. This encodes CASREQILGGSFYEQYF. The chain joins TRBV6-1 to TRBJ2-7; 7 positions agree with TRBD2. V lost 6 bases to trimming and J lost 4 bases; unmatched junction nucleotides: 18. This CDR3 is 17 amino acids long. Germline CDR1 reads MNHNS; CDR2 reads SASEGT.

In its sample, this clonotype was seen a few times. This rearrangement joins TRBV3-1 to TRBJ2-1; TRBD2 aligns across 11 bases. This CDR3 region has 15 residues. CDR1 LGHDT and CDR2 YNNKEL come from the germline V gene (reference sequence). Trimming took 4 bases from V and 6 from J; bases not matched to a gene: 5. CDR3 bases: TGTGCCAGCAGCCCAACTAGCGGGAGTTCCAATGAGCAGTTCTTC. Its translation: CASSPTSGSSNEQFF.

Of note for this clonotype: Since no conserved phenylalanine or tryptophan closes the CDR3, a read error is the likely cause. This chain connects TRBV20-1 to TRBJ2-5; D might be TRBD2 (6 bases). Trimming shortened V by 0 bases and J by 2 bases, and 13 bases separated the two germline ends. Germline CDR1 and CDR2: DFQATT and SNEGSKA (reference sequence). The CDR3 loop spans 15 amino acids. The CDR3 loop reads CSARDGGVAQETQYS. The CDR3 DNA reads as TGCAGTGCTAGAGACGGGGGTGTGGCTCAAGAGACCCAGTACTCC.

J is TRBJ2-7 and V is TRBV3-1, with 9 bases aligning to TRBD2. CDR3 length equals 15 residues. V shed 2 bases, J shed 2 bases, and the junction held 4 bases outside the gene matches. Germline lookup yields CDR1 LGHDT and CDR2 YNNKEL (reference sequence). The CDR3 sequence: CASSQPSSGTYEQYF. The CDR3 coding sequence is TGTGCCAGCAGCCAACCGTCTAGCGGGACCTACGAGCAGTACTTC.

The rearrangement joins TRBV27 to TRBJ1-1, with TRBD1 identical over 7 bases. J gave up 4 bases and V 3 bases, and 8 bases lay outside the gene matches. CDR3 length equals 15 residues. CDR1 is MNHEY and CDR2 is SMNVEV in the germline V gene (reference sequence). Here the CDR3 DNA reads TGTGCCAGCAGTTTCTTCAGGGGGGGAGGCACTGAAGCTTTCTTT. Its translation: CASSFFRGGGTEAFF.

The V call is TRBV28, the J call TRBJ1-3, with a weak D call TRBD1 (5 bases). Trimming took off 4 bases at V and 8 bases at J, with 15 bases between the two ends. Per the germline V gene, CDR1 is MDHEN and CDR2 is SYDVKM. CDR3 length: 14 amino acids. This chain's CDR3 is CASSSPGRRDTIYF. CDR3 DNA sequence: TGTGCCAGCAGTTCCCCGGGGCGAAGAGACACCATATATTTT. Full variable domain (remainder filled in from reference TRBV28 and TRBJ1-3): DVKVTQSSRYLVKRTGEKVFLECVQDMDHENMFWYRQDPGLGLRLIYFSYDVKMKEKGDIPEGYSVSREKKERFSLILESASTNQTSMYLCASSSPGRRDTIYFGEGSWLTVV.

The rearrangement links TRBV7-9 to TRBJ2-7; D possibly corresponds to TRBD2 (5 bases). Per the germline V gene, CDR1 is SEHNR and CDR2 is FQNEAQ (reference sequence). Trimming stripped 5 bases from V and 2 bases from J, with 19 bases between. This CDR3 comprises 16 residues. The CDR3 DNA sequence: TGTGCCAGCAGCGATACTACTAGGACGGCGACCTACGAGCAGTACTTC. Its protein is CASSDTTRTATYEQYF.

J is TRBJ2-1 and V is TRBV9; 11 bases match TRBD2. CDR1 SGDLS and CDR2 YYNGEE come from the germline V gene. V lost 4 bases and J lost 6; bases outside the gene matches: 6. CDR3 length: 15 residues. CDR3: CASSRSLAGVNEQFF. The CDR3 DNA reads TGTGCCAGCAGCCGGTCACTAGCGGGAGTCAATGAGCAGTTCTTC.

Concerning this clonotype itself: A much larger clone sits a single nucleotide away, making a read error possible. The CDR3 loop reads CASSLLGTDVKRTQYF. The DNA of the CDR3 is TGTGCCAGCAGTTTACTGGGGACAGACGTGAAGAGGACGCAGTATTTT. The V call is TRBV27, the J call TRBJ2-3; 7 positions match TRBD1. The V segment lost 2 bases and the J segment 9 bases; nucleotides outside the gene matches: 14. Per the germline V gene, CDR1 is MNHEY and CDR2 is SMNVEV (reference sequence). The CDR3 runs to 16 residues.

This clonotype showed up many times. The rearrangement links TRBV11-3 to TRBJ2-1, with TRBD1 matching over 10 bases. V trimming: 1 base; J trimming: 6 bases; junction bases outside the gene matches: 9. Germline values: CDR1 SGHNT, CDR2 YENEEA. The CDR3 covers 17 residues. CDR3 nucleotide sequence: TGTGCCAGCAGCTTAGGGGGAGACAGGGGGCGAATCAATGAGCAGTTCTTC. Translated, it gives CASSLGGDRGRINEQFF.

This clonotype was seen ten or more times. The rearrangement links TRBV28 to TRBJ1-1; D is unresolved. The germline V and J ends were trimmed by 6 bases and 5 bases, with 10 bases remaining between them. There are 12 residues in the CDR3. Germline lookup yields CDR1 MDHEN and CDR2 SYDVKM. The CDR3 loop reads CASSYRTTEAFF. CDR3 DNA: TGTGCCAGCAGCTATCGGACTACTGAAGCTTTCTTT.

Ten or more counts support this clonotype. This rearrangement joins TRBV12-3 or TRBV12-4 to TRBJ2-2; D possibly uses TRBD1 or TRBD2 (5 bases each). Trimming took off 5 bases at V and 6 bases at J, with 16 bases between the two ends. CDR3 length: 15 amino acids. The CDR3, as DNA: TGTGCCAGCAGTCCAGGGACGTACGGGGCCGGGGAGCTGTTTTTT. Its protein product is CASSPGTYGAGELFF.

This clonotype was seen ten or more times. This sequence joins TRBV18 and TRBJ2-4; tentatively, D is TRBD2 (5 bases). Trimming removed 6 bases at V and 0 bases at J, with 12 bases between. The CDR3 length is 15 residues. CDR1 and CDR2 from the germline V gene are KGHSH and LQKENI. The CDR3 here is CASSIAGEAKNIQYF. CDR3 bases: TGTGCCAGCTCTATAGCCGGGGAAGCCAAAAACATTCAGTACTTC.

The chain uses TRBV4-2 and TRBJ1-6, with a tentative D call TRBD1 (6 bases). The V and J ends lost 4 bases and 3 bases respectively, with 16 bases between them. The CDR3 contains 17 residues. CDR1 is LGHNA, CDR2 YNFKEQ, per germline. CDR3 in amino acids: CASSLSQQGNYNSPLHF. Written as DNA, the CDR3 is TGTGCCAGCAGCCTATCACAACAGGGAAACTATAATTCACCCCTCCACTTT.

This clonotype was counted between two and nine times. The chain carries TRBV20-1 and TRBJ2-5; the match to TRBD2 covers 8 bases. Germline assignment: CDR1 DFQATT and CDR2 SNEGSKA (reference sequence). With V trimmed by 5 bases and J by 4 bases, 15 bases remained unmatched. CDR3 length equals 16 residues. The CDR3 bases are TGCAGTGCTGCAGCGGGAGCAATGGGTAAAAGAGAGACCCAGTACTTC. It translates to CSAAAGAMGKRETQYF.

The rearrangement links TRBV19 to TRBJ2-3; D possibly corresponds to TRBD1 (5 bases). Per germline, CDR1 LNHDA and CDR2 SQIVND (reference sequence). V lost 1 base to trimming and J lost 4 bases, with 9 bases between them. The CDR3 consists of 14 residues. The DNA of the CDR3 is TGTGCCAGTAGTATAGGGGGCTACTCAGATACGCAGTATTTT. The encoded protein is CASSIGGYSDTQYF.

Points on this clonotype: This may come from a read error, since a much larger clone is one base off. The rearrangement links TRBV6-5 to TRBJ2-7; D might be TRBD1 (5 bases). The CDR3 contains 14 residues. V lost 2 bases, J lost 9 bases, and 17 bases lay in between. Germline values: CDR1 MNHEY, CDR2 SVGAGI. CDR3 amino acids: CASSYPIESQGQYF. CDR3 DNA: TGTGCCAGCAGTTACCCGATTGAGTCTCAGGGGCAGTACTTC.

The CDR3 here is CASRMGTGRAYEQYF. Written as DNA, the CDR3 is TGTGCCAGCAGAATGGGGACAGGGAGAGCCTACGAGCAGTACTTC. The chain links TRBV12-3 or TRBV12-4 to TRBJ2-7; 9 bases agree with TRBD1. With 6 bases clipped from V and 2 bases from J, the junction kept 8 bases outside the gene matches. The length of the CDR3 is 15 residues.

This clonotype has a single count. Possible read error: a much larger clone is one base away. The CDR3: CASSSQHETQYF. Written as DNA, the CDR3 is TGTGCCAGCAGTTCCCAGCATGAGACCCAGTACTTC. This chain uses TRBV6-2 or TRBV6-3 with TRBJ2-5; D is ambiguous. CDR1 and CDR2 (germline): MNHEY, SVGEGT. Deletions cut 4 bases from V and 5 bases from J, with 8 bases between. The CDR3 runs to 12 residues.

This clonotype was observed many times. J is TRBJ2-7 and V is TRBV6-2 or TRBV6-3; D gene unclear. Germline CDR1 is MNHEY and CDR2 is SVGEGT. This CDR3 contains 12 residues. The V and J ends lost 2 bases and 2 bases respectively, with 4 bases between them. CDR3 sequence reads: CASSYSPYEQYF. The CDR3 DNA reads TGTGCCAGCAGTTACAGCCCCTACGAGCAGTACTTC.

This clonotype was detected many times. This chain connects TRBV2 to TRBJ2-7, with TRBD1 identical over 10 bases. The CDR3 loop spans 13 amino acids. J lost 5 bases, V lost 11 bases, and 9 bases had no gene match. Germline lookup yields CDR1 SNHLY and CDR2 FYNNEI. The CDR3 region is CARTGQGGNEQYF. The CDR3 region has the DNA TGTGCCCGCACAGGACAGGGGGGCAACGAGCAGTACTTC.

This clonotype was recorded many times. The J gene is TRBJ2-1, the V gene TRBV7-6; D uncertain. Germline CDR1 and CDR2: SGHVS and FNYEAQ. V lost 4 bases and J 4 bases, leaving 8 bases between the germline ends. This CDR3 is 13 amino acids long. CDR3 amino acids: CASSSPNYNEQFF. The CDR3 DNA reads TGTGCCAGCAGCTCCCCGAATTACAATGAGCAGTTCTTC.

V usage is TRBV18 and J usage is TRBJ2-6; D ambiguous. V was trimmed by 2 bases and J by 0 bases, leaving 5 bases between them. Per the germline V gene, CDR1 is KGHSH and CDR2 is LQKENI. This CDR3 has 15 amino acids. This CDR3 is CASSPDLSGANVLTF. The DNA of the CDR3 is TGTGCCAGCTCACCAGACCTCTCTGGGGCCAACGTCCTGACTTTC.

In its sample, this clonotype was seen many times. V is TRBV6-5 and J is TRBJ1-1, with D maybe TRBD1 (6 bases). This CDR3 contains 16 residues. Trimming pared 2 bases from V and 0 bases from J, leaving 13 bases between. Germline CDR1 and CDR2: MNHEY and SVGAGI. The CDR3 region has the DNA TGTGCCAGCAGTTACGATAGGACAGTCATGAACACTGAAGCTTTCTTT. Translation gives CASSYDRTVMNTEAFF.

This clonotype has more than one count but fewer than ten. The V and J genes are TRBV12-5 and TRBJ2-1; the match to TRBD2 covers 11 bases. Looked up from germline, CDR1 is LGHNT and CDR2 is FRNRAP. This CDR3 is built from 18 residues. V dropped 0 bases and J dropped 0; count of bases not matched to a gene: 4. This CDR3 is CASGLVFSGRGSYNEQFF. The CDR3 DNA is TGTGCTAGTGGTTTGGTATTTAGCGGGAGGGGCTCCTACAATGAGCAGTTCTTC.

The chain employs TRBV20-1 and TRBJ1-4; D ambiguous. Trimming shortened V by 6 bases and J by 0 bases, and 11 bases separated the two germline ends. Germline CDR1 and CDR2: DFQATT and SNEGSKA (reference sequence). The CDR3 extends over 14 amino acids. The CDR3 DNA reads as TGCAGTGCCCGAGCAGCTGCAACTAATGAAAAACTGTTTTTT. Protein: CSARAAATNEKLFF.

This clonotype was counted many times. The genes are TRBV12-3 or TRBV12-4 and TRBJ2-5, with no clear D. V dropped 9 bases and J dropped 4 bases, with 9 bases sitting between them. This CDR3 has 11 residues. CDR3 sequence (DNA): TGTGCCAGTTCGAAGGGAGAGACCCAGTACTTC. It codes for CASSKGETQYF.